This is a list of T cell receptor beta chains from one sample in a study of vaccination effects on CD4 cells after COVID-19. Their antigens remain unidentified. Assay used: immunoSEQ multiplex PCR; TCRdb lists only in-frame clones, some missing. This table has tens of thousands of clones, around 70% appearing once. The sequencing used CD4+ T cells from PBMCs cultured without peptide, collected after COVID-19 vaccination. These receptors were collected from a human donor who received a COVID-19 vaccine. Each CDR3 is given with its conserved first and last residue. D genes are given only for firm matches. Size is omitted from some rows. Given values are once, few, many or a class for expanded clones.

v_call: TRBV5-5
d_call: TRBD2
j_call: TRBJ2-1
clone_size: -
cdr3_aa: CASSLVAGGRNEQFF
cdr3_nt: TGTGCCAGCAGCTTGGTGGCGGGGGGGCGGAATGAGCAGTTCTTC

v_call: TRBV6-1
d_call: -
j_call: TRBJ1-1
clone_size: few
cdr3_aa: CASSERLAGLNTEAFF
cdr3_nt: TGTGCCAGCAGTGAAAGGCTGGCGGGACTGAACACTGAAGCTTTCTTT

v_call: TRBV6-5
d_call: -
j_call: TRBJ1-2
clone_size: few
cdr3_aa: CASSYRARWGYGYTF
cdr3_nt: TGTGCCAGCAGTTACCGGGCCCGATGGGGCTATGGCTACACCTTC

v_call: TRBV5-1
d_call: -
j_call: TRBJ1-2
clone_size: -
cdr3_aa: CASSLVFTETDGYTF
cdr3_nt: TGCGCCAGCAGCTTGGTTTTTACGGAGACCGATGGCTACACCTTC

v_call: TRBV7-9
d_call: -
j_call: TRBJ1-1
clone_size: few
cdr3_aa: CASSYNRGSAEAFF
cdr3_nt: TGTGCCAGCAGCTATAACCGGGGTAGCGCTGAAGCTTTCTTT

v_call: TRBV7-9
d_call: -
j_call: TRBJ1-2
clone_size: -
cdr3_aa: CASSSPIRGYTF
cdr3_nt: TGTGCCAGCAGCTCGCCAATTAGGGGCTACACCTTC

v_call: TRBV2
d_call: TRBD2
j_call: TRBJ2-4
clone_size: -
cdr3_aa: CASRVESSGGREDF
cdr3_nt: TGTGCCAGCAGGGTTGAGTCTAGCGGGGGCCGGGAGGACTTC

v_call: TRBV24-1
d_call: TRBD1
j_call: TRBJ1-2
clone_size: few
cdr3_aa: CATSDESTGSYGYTF
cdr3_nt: TGTGCCACCAGTGATGAGTCGACAGGGAGCTATGGCTACACCTTC

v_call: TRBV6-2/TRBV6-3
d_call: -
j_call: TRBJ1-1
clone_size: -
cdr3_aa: CASSYWVGGMNTEAFF
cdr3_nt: TGTGCCAGCAGTTACTGGGTGGGCGGGATGAACACTGAAGCTTTCTTT

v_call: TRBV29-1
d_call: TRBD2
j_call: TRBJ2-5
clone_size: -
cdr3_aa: CSVDGLAGETQYF
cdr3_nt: TGCAGCGTTGATGGACTAGCGGGGGAGACCCAGTACTTC

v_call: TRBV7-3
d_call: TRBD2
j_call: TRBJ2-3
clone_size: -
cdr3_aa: CASSSRGGDGDTQYF
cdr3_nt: TGTGCCAGCAGTTCCCGGGGGGGCGATGGAGATACGCAGTATTTT

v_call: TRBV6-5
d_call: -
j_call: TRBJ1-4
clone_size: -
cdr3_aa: CASSYSGPNEKLFF
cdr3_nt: TGTGCCAGCAGTTACAGTGGGCCTAATGAAAAACTGTTTTTT

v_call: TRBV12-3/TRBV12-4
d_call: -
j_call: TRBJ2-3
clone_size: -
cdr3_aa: CASSLMGPDTQYF
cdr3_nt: TGTGCCAGCAGTTTGATGGGGCCAGATACGCAGTATTTT

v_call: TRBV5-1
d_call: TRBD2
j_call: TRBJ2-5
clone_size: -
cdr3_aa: CASSLAGGLAGAQETQYF
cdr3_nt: TGCGCCAGCAGCTTGGCAGGGGGACTAGCGGGAGCCCAAGAGACCCAGTACTTC

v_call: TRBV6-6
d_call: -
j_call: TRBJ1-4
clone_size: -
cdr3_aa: CASSRYRDPRATNEKLFF
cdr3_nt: TGTGCCAGCAGTCGCTACAGGGACCCACGCGCAACTAATGAAAAACTGTTTTTT

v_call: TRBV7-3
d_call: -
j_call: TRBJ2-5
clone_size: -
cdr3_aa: CASSGGRGETQYF
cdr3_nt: TGTGCCAGCAGCGGCGGTCGAGGGGAGACCCAGTACTTC

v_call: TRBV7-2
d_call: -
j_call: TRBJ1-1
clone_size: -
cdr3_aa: CASSPRGGGRVDTEAFF
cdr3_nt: TGTGCCAGCAGCCCACGCGGTGGGGGAAGGGTGGACACTGAAGCTTTCTTT

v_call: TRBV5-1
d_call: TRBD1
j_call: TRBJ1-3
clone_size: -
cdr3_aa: CASSTGGAGNTIYF
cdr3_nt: TGCGCCAGCAGTACAGGGGGTGCTGGAAACACCATATATTTT

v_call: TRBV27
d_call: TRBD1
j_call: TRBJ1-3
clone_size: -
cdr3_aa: CASSLQGHAGNTIYF
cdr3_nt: TGTGCCAGCAGCTTACAGGGGCACGCTGGAAACACCATATATTTT

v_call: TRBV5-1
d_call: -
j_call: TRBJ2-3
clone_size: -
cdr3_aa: CASSFRGYSTDTQYF
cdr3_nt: TGCGCCAGCAGCTTCAGGGGTTATAGCACAGATACGCAGTATTTT

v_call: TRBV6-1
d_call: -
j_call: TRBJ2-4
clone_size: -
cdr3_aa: CASSEVAFFAGSKNIQYF
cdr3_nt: TGTGCCAGCAGTGAAGTTGCTTTTTTTGCGGGATCCAAAAACATTCAGTACTTC

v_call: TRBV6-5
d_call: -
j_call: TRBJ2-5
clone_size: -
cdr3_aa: CASRPPPQETQYF
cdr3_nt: TGTGCCAGCAGGCCCCCCCCTCAAGAGACCCAGTACTTC

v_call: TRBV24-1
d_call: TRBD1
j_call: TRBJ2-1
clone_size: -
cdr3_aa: CATGTGLYNEQFF
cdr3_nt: TGTGCCACTGGGACAGGCCTGTACAATGAGCAGTTCTTC

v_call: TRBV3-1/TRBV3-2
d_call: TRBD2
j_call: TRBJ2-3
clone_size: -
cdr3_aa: CASSSLAGGNTQYF
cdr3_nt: TGTGCCAGCAGCTCCTTAGCGGGGGGGAATACGCAGTATTTT

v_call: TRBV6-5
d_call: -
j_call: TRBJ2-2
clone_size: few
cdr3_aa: CASQGSTGELFF
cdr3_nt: TGTGCCAGCCAGGGATCCACCGGGGAGCTGTTTTTT

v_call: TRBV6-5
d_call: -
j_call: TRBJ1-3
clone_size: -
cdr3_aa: CASRTGTPGNTIYF
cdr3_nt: TGTGCCAGCAGAACCGGGACACCTGGAAACACCATATATTTT

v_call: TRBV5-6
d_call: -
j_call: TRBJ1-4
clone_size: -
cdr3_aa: CASSSVAGGGEKLFF
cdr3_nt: TGTGCCAGCAGCTCGGTAGCTGGGGGCGGGGAAAAACTGTTTTTT

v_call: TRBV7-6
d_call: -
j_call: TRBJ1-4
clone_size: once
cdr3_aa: CASSFKAYVYRDQTNEKLFF
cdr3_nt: TGTGCCAGCAGTTTTAAAGCATACGTGTACAGGGACCAAACTAATGAAAAACTGTTTTTT

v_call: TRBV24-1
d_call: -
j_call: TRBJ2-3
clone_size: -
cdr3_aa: CATSDFVSSTDTQYF
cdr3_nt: TGTGCCACCAGTGATTTCGTCAGCAGCACAGATACGCAGTATTTT

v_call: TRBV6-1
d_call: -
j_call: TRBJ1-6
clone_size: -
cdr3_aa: CASSDPPPQGSLHF
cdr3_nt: TGTGCCAGCAGTGATCCCCCCCCTCAAGGATCCCTCCACTTT

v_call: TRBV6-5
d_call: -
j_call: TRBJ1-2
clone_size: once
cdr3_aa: CASKPRSGGYTF
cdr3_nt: TGTGCCAGCAAACCGAGGTCAGGCGGCTACACCTTC

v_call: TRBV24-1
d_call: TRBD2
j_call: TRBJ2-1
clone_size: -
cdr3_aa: CATSTSGGVGSYNEQFF
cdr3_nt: TGTGCCACCAGTACTAGCGGGGGGGTCGGCTCCTACAATGAGCAGTTCTTC

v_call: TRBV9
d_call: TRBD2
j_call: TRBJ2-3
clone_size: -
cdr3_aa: CASSVGYGGGTDTQYF
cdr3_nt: TGTGCCAGCAGCGTAGGGTACGGGGGGGGCACAGATACGCAGTATTTT

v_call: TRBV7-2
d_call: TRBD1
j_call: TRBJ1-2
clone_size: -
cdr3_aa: CASSSARQGYYGYTF
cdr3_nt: TGTGCCAGCAGCTCAGCCCGACAGGGCTACTATGGCTACACCTTC

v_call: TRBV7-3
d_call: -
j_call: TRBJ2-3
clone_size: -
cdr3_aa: CASSLRASPDTQYF
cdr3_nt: TGTGCCAGCAGCTTAAGGGCATCGCCAGATACGCAGTATTTT

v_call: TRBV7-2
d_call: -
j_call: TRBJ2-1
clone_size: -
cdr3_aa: CASSLALLSEQFF
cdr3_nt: TGTGCCAGCAGCTTAGCACTACTAAGTGAGCAGTTCTTC

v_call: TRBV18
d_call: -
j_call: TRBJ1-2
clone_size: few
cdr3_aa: CASSPQGYGYTF
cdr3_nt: TGTGCCAGCTCACCCCAGGGGTATGGCTACACCTTC

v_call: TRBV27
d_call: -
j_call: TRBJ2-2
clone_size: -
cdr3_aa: CASRPQGMVTGELFF
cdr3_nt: TGTGCCAGCAGACCCCAGGGAATGGTCACCGGGGAGCTGTTTTTT

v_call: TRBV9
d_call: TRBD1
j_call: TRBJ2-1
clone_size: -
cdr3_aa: CASRETGTGQYNEQFF
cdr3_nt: TGTGCCAGCAGGGAAACAGGGACAGGGCAATACAATGAGCAGTTCTTC

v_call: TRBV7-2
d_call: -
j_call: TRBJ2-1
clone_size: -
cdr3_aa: CASSLAGGPYNEQFF
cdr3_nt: TGTGCCAGCAGCTTAGCGGGGGGGCCCTACAATGAGCAGTTCTTC